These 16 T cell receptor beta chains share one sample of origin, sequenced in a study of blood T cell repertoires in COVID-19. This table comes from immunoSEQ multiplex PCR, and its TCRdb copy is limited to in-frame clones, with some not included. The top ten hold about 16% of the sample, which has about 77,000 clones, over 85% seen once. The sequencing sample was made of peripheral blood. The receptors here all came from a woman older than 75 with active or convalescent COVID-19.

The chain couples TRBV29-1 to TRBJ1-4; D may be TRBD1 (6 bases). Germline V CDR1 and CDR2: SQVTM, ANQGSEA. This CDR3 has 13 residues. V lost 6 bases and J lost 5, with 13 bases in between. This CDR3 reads CSVGRTENEKLFF. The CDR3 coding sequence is TGCAGCGTCGGTAGGACAGAGAATGAAAAACTGTTTTTT.

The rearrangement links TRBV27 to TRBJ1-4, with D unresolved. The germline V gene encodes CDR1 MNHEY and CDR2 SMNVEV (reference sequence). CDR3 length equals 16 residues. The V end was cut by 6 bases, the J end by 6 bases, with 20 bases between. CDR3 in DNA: TGTGCCAGCAGGGAAGCGTACGTGGCAGATTATGAAAAACTGTTTTTT. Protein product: CASREAYVADYEKLFF. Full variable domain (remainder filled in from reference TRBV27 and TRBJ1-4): EAQVTQNPRYLITVTGKKLTVTCSQNMNHEYMSWYRQDPGLGLRQIYYSMNVEVTDKGDVPEGYKVSRKEKRNFPLILESPSPNQTSLYFCASREAYVADYEKLFFGSGTQLSVL.

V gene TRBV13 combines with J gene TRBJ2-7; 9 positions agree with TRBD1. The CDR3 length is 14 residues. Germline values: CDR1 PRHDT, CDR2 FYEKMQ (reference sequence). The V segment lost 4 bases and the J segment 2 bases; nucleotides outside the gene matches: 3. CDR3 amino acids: CASSSGQGTYEQYF. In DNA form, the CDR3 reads TGTGCCAGCAGCTCCGGACAGGGGACCTACGAGCAGTACTTC.

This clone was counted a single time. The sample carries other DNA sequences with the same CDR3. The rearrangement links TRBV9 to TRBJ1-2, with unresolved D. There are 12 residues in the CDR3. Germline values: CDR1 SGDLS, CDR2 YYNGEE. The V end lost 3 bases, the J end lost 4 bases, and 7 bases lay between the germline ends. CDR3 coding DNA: TGTGCCAGCAGCGAGGGAGGCTATGGCTACACCTTC. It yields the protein CASSEGGYGYTF. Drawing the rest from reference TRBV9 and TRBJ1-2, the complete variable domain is DSGVTQTPKHLITATGQRVTLRCSPRSGDLSVYWYQQSLDQGLQFLIQYYNGEERAKGNILERFSAQQFPDLHSELNLSSLELGDSALYFCASSEGGYGYTFGSGTRLTVV.

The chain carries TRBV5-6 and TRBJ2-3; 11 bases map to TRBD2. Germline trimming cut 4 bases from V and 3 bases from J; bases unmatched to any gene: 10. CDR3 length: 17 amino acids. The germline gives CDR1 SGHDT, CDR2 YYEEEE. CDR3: CASSPSSGGQGTDTQYF. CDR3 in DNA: TGTGCCAGCAGCCCCTCTAGCGGGGGGCAGGGGACAGATACGCAGTATTTT.

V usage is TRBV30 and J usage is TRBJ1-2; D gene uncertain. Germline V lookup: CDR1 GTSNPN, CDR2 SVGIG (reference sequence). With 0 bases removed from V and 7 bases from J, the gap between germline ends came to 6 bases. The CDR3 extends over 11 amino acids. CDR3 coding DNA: TGTGCCTGGAGTGTAGCGCCTGGCTACACCTTC. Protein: CAWSVAPGYTF.

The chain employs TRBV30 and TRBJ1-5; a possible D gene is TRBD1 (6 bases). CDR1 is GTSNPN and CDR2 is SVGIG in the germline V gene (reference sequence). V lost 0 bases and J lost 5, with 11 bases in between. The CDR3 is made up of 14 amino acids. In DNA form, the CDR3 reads TGTGCCTGGAGTGTGGGGACAAGACATCAGCCCCAGCATTTT. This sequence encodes CAWSVGTRHQPQHF.

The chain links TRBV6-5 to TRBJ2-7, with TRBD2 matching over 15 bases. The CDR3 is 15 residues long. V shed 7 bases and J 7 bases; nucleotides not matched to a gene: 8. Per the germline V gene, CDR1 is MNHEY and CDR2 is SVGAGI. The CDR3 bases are TGTGCCAGCACCTGGACTAGCGGGGGGGCCAGAGAGCAGTACTTC. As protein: CASTWTSGGAREQYF.

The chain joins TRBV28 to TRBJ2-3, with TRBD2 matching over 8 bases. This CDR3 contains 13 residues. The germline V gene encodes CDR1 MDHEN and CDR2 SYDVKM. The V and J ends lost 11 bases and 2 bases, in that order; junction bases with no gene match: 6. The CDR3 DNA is TGTGCCTCCGGGGGGGGGAACACAGATACGCAGTATTTT. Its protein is CASGGGNTDTQYF.

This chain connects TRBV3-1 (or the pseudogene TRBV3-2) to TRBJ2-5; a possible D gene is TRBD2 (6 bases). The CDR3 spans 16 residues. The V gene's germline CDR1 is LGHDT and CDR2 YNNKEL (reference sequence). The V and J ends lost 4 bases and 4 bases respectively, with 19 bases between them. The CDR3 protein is CASSLRRDFSRETQYF. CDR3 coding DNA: TGTGCCAGCAGCCTTCGCCGGGACTTCTCACGAGAGACCCAGTACTTC.

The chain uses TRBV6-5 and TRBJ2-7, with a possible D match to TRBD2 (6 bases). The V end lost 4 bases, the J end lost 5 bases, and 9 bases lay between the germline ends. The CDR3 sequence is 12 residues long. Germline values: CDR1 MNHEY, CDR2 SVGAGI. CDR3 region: CASSSREDEQYF. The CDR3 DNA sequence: TGTGCCAGCAGTTCGAGGGAGGACGAGCAGTACTTC.

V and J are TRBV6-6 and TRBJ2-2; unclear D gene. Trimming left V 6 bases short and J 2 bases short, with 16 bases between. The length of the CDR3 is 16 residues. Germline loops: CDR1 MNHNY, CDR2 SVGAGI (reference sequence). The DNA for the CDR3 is TGTGCCAGCAGCCACCCCCTACCCGCCAACACCGGGGAGCTGTTTTTT. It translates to CASSHPLPANTGELFF.

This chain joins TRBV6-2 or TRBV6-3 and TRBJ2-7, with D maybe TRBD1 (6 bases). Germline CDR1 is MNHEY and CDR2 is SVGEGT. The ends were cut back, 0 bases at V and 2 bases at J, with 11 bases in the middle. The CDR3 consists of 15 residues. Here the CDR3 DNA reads TGTGCCAGCAGTTACTCGGCTCAGGGGCCCTACGAGCAGTACTTC. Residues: CASSYSAQGPYEQYF.

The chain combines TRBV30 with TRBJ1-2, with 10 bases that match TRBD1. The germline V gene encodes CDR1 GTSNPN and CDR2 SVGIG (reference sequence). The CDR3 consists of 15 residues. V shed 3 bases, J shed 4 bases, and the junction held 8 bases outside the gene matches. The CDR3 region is CAWRLRDRGLYGYTF. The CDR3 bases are TGTGCCTGGAGACTCCGTGACAGGGGGCTCTATGGCTACACCTTC.

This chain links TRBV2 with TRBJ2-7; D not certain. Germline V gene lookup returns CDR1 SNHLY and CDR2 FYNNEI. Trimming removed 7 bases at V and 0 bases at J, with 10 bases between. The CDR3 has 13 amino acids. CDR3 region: CASTPATSYEQYF. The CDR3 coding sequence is TGTGCCAGCACCCCAGCGACCTCCTACGAGCAGTACTTC.

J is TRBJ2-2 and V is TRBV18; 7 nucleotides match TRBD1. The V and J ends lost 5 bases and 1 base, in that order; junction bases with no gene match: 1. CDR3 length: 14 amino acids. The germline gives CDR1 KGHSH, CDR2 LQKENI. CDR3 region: CASSGQENTGELFF. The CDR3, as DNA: TGTGCCAGCTCAGGACAGGAGAACACCGGGGAGCTGTTTTTT.